Each of the 5 T cell receptor beta chains below was sequenced from the same sample in a study of blood T cells in healthy people across ages. A sample-barcoded 5' primer and a J-beta primer mix were used in a second PCR of roughly 6 to 11 cycles. TCRdb re-derived calls from the 5' RACE reads in MiXCR, one entry per CDR3 protein. This sample has more than 600,000 distinct CDR3 sequences, with approximately 25% found just once. These same data were also listed under a study on T cells of mothers and their children.

Sequenced: blood. The receptors originated from a boy younger than 18 in good health.

As DNA, the CDR3 is TGTGCCAGTTCGTCGTCAGATTGGAACGAGCAGTACTTC. It translates to CASSSSDWNEQYF. This rearrangement joins TRBV13 to TRBJ2-5; no clear D gene. The DNA matches TRBJ2-7 better at its end, which makes the J call doubtful. Germline CDR1 PRHDT, CDR2 FYEKMQ (reference sequence). This CDR3 is 13 amino acids long.

The chain has TRBV29-1 and TRBJ2-1; perhaps TRBD2 as D (5 bases). Trimming stripped 2 bases from V and 10 bases from J, with 12 bases between. The CDR3 loop spans 12 amino acids. Per the germline V gene, CDR1 is SQVTM and CDR2 is ANQGSEA. CDR3 amino acids: CSVELAQAEQFF. The CDR3 bases are TGCAGCGTTGAACTAGCCCAAGCAGAGCAGTTCTTC.

This chain uses TRBV9 with TRBJ2-7; D might be TRBD1 (7 bases). The J call may be in error: the DNA end matches TRBJ2-5 better. This CDR3 is built from 16 residues. Germline lookup yields CDR1 SGDLS and CDR2 YYNGEE. CDR3 in DNA: TGTGCCAGCAGCGGCCCGGTTTCAGGGGGGCAAGAGACCCAGTACTTC. It is translated as CASSGPVSGGQETQYF.

CDR3 sequence (DNA): TGCGCCAGCAGCTTGGGGTTAGGGAACTATGGCTACACCTTC. Encoded protein: CASSLGLGNYGYTF. The V and J genes are TRBV5-1 and TRBJ1-2, with unresolved D. CDR1 SGHRS and CDR2 YFSETQ come from the germline V gene. The CDR3 covers 14 residues. Trimming shortened V by 0 bases and J by 2 bases, and 8 bases separated the two germline ends.

This sequence joins TRBV4-1 and TRBJ2-5, with a tentative D call TRBD2 (5 bases). The J call may be mistaken, given a closer DNA end match to TRBJ2-7. CDR1 is MGHRA, CDR2 YSYEKL, per germline. There are 17 residues in the CDR3. CDR3 loop: CASSQEGPAARTYEQYF. CDR3 DNA sequence: TGCGCCAGCAGCCAAGAAGGGCCAGCGGCACGTACCTACGAGCAGTACTTC.